Listed here are 26 T cell receptor beta chains from one sample, sequenced in a study of cytomegalovirus exposure and HLA in healthy donors. A multiplex PCR was run with 60 Vbeta primers and 13 Jbeta primers. Profiling relied on immunoSEQ multiplex PCR, and the TCRdb table lists in-frame clones only, not all of them. The sample contains 150,000 to 180,000 clones, 70% to 90% of which appear only once. Sample: PBMCs. These receptors came from a woman under 30 in good health and CMV-seronegative.

This chain uses TRBV29-1 with TRBJ1-5, with a weak D call TRBD1 (6 bases). V lost 3 bases to trimming and J lost 7 bases, with 16 bases between them. In germline, CDR1 is SQVTM, CDR2 ANQGSEA. The CDR3 is made up of 14 amino acids. CDR3 in DNA: TGCAGCGTTGAGAGACGGACAGATAGCCAGCCCCAGCATTTT. It specifies CSVERRTDSQPQHF.

This chain joins TRBV13 and TRBJ2-5, with a possible D match to TRBD1 (5 bases). V was clipped by 4 bases and J by 11 bases, with 17 bases between them. The CDR3 consists of 13 residues. Germline V gene sequence: CDR1 PRHDT, CDR2 FYEKMQ (reference sequence). This chain's CDR3 is CASSWGGRVQQYF. CDR3 DNA sequence: TGTGCCAGCAGCTGGGGCGGACGGGTTCAGCAGTACTTC.

This chain links TRBV5-4 with TRBJ1-1; possible D gene TRBD1, 5 bases. Trimming took off 1 base at V and 3 bases at J, with 16 bases between the two ends. Germline V CDR1 and CDR2: SGHNT, YYREEE (reference sequence). This CDR3 region has 16 residues. CDR3 sequence reads: CASSLRDSRRHTEAFF. The CDR3 coding sequence is TGTGCCAGCAGCTTGAGGGACTCTAGGAGGCACACTGAAGCTTTCTTT. The full variable domain, completed using reference TRBV5-4 and TRBJ1-1, is ETGVTQSPTHLIKTRGQQVTLRCSSQSGHNTVSWYQQALGQGPQFIFQYYREEENGRGNFPPRFSGLQFPNYSSELNVNALELDDSALYLCASSLRDSRRHTEAFFGQGTRLTVV.

The V call is TRBV7-2, the J call TRBJ2-6; D is ambiguous. Germline values: CDR1 SGHTA, CDR2 FQGNSA. Trimming took off 1 base at V and 0 bases at J, with 7 bases between the two ends. This CDR3 is 16 amino acids long. In DNA form, the CDR3 reads TGTGCCAGCAGCTTAGGTCTCCTCTCTGGGGCCAACGTCCTGACTTTC. Its protein product is CASSLGLLSGANVLTF.

The rearrangement links TRBV15 to TRBJ2-5; D not certain. The germline V gene encodes CDR1 LNHNV and CDR2 YYDKDF (reference sequence). Trimming removed 0 bases from V and 3 bases from J, with 5 bases in between. The CDR3 has 13 amino acids. DNA for the CDR3: TGTGCCACCAGCAGAGATCGCGAAGAGACCCAGTACTTC. This translates into CATSRDREETQYF. Looking up the rest from reference TRBV15 and TRBJ2-5 gives the full variable domain: DAMVIQNPRYQVTQFGKPVTLSCSQTLNHNVMYWYQQKSSQAPKLLFHYYDKDFNNEADTPDNFQSRRPNTSFCFLDIRSPGLGDTAMYLCATSRDREETQYFGPGTRLLVL.

This chain links TRBV23-1 with TRBJ2-1; TRBD2 agrees at 10 bases. TRBV23-1 falls under the ORF class, with uncertain function. Unmatched junction bases numbered 16, after V lost 6 bases and J lost 5 bases. This CDR3 is 18 amino acids long. The CDR3 reads CASRGPSASGRANNEQFF. Written as DNA, the CDR3 is TGCGCCAGCAGAGGGCCGTCAGCTAGCGGGAGAGCCAACAATGAGCAGTTCTTC.

V and J are TRBV6-5 and TRBJ1-2; the match to TRBD1 covers 8 bases. Trimming cost V 5 bases and J 6 bases; bases outside gene matches: 5. Germline V lookup: CDR1 MNHEY, CDR2 SVGAGI. CDR3 size: 13 residues. Written as DNA, the CDR3 is TGTGCCAGCAGTGCGGACAGGGTAAATGGCTACACCTTC. As protein: CASSADRVNGYTF.

This clone was detected a few times. The chain joins TRBV19 to TRBJ2-7, with D possibly TRBD1 on 6 matching bases. Trimming stripped 3 bases from V and 2 bases from J, with 14 bases between. The CDR3 covers 15 residues. Germline V gene data show CDR1 as LNHDA and CDR2 as SQIVND (reference sequence). CDR3 DNA: TGTGCCAGTAGTATCCAGGGGATCCCTGCCTACGAGCAGTACTTC. Residues: CASSIQGIPAYEQYF.

The V gene is TRBV9, the J gene TRBJ2-1, with 9 bases fitting TRBD1. The CDR3 is 15 amino acids. V lost 3 bases, J lost 5 bases, and 6 bases stayed unmatched. Germline CDR1 reads SGDLS; CDR2 reads YYNGEE. The CDR3 loop reads CASSARDRVHNEQFF. DNA of the CDR3: TGTGCCAGCAGCGCCCGGGACAGGGTGCACAATGAGCAGTTCTTC.

Comment on this clone: At the DNA level, this CDR3 is encoded by other sequences in the same sample as well. The genes are TRBV9 and TRBJ1-2; no definite D call. Trimming pared 4 bases from V and 2 bases from J, leaving 12 bases between. There are 14 residues in the CDR3. Germline loops: CDR1 SGDLS, CDR2 YYNGEE. The chain's CDR3 is CASSPRGGNYGYTF. CDR3 bases: TGTGCCAGCAGCCCACGCGGAGGGAACTATGGCTACACCTTC.

The chain has TRBV27 and TRBJ1-1, with 11 bases fitting TRBD1. From germline, CDR1 is MNHEY and CDR2 SMNVEV (reference sequence). J gave up 2 bases and V 3 bases, and 11 bases lay outside the gene matches. The CDR3 length is 18 residues. The CDR3 is CASSLGQGVDIVNTEAFF. CDR3 DNA: TGTGCCAGCAGTTTGGGACAGGGGGTAGATATAGTTAACACTGAAGCTTTCTTT.

This clone appeared once. The chain joins TRBV27 to TRBJ1-2; 8 bases map to TRBD1. J gave up 4 bases and V 6 bases, and 7 bases lay outside the gene matches. CDR3 length: 14 amino acids. Germline values: CDR1 MNHEY, CDR2 SMNVEV (reference sequence). The CDR3 protein is CASRRTGTGYGYTF. The CDR3 DNA sequence: TGTGCCAGCAGGAGAACCGGGACAGGCTATGGCTACACCTTC.

The rearrangement uses TRBV7-2 and TRBJ1-1; D not resolved. CDR1 is SGHTA, CDR2 FQGNSA, per germline. Between the trimmed V and J ends, which lost 0 bases and 0 bases, there was a span of 8 bases. CDR3 length equals 15 residues. The CDR3 bases are TGTGCCAGCAGCTTAGCAGAGGGAGTGAACACTGAAGCTTTCTTT. It yields the protein CASSLAEGVNTEAFF. Drawing the rest from reference TRBV7-2 and TRBJ1-1, the complete variable domain is GAGVSQSPSNKVTEKGKDVELRCDPISGHTALYWYRQSLGQGLEFLIYFQGNSAPDKSGLPSDRFSAERTGGSVSTLTIQRTQQEDSAVYLCASSLAEGVNTEAFFGQGTRLTVV.

The chain combines TRBV6-5 with TRBJ2-5; tentative D call: TRBD1 (5 bases). This CDR3 has 15 amino acids. From germline, CDR1 is MNHEY and CDR2 SVGAGI. The V end was cut by 2 bases, the J end by 4 bases, with 14 bases between. CDR3 sequence (DNA): TGTGCCAGCAGTTACCCAATATCAGGGCCAGAGACCCAGTACTTC. Amino acid sequence: CASSYPISGPETQYF.

The J gene is TRBJ2-3, the V gene TRBV11-2, with a possible D match to TRBD2 (6 bases). Germline assignment: CDR1 SGHAT and CDR2 FQNNGV. CDR3 length: 15 amino acids. With 6 bases removed from V and 2 bases from J, the gap between germline ends came to 15 bases. The CDR3 nucleotides are TGTGCCAGCAGACTAGCAGCCGACCTCACAGATACGCAGTATTTT. Protein: CASRLAADLTDTQYF.

The chain combines TRBV2 with TRBJ2-6, with 9 bases aligning to TRBD1. V lost 6 bases and J lost 0; bases outside the gene matches: 9. The CDR3 consists of 18 residues. Germline V gene lookup returns CDR1 SNHLY and CDR2 FYNNEI. This CDR3 reads CASSLDRGYTSGANVLTF. In nucleotides, the CDR3 is TGTGCCAGCAGCCTGGACAGGGGATATACCTCTGGGGCCAACGTCCTGACTTTC.

The chain employs TRBV20-1 and TRBJ2-7; perhaps TRBD1 as D (5 bases). V was trimmed by 4 bases and J by 5 bases, leaving 9 bases between them. The germline V gene encodes CDR1 DFQATT and CDR2 SNEGSKA (reference sequence). The CDR3 sequence is 11 residues long. The CDR3 DNA is TGCAGTGCTACGGCAGGGCACGAGCAGTACTTC. It is translated as CSATAGHEQYF.

This clone was seen once. This rearrangement joins TRBV10-1 to TRBJ2-3; 7 nucleotides agree with TRBD2. CDR1 and CDR2 (germline): WNHNN, SYGVQD (reference sequence). The trim removed 0 bases at V and 4 bases at J, leaving 7 bases unmatched. The CDR3 is 16 residues long. As DNA, the CDR3 is TGCGCCAGCAGTGAGTCGAGAATTGGGGGGGCAGATACGCAGTATTTT. It is translated as CASSESRIGGADTQYF.

For this clone: At one end the junction does not follow the germline gene, possibly because of a read error. The genes are TRBV7-9 and TRBJ2-7; D may be TRBD1 (6 bases). CDR3 length: 15 amino acids. The germline gives CDR1 SEHNR, CDR2 FQNEAQ (reference sequence). CDR3 DNA sequence: TGTTCCAGCAGCAAAGACAGGATCAGCTCCTACGAGCAGTACTTC. This gives the protein CSSSKDRISSYEQYF. Full variable domain (outside the CDR3, taken from reference TRBV7-9 and TRBJ2-7): DTGVSQNPRHKITKRGQNVTFRCDPISEHNRLYWYRQTLGQGPEFLTYFQNEAQLEKSRLLSDRFSAERPKGSFSTLEIQRTEQGDSAMYLCSSSKDRISSYEQYFGPGTRLTVT.

The chain links TRBV27 to TRBJ1-1; no reliable D call. CDR3 length: 17 residues. The V end lost 5 bases, the J end lost 3 bases, and 22 bases lay between the germline ends. Per the germline V gene, CDR1 is MNHEY and CDR2 is SMNVEV (reference sequence). This CDR3 reads CASSPLPVPTADTEAFF. The DNA for the CDR3 is TGTGCCAGCAGTCCGCTTCCGGTGCCGACGGCGGACACTGAAGCTTTCTTT.

The chain recombines TRBV28 with TRBJ2-7; TRBD1 agrees at 7 bases. V trimming: 3 bases; J trimming: 2 bases; junction bases outside the gene matches: 7. CDR3 size: 15 residues. Germline CDR1 is MDHEN and CDR2 is SYDVKM. Here the CDR3 DNA reads TGTGCCAGCAGTTTTTTGGGGACAGCCACCTACGAGCAGTACTTC. As protein: CASSFLGTATYEQYF.

The chain joins TRBV7-9 to TRBJ2-3; 7 bases are shared with TRBD2. V lost 4 bases to trimming and J lost 6 bases; unmatched junction nucleotides: 10. Per the germline V gene, CDR1 is SEHNR and CDR2 is FQNEAQ (reference sequence). This CDR3 has 15 residues. The DNA of the CDR3 is TGTGCCAGCAGCTCCGGGACTATGCAGTTCGATACGCAGTATTTT. This gives the protein CASSSGTMQFDTQYF.

The chain is built from TRBV6-5 and TRBJ1-4, with 8 bases identical to TRBD1. CDR1 is MNHEY, CDR2 SVGAGI, per germline. The CDR3 length is 15 residues. V dropped 6 bases and J dropped 8; count of bases not matched to a gene: 11. CDR3 sequence (DNA): TGTGCCAGCAGCCCCGGACAGGGATTAGGCGAAAAACTGTTTTTT. Residues: CASSPGQGLGEKLFF.

This chain joins TRBV6-5 and TRBJ1-2; TRBD1 might be the D (5 bases). V was clipped by 6 bases and J by 4 bases, with 18 bases between them. CDR1 MNHEY and CDR2 SVGAGI come from the germline V gene. The CDR3 sequence is 15 residues long. The CDR3 here is CASRPPGPGVYGYTF. In nucleotides, the CDR3 is TGTGCCAGCAGGCCCCCGGGGCCGGGGGTCTATGGCTACACCTTC.

V is TRBV7-2 and J is TRBJ2-5, with TRBD2 identical over 8 bases. The tail of the sequence fits TRBJ2-7 better, so the J call may be wrong. From germline, CDR1 is SGHTA and CDR2 FQGNSA. This CDR3 is 15 amino acids long. The CDR3 sequence: CASSKRPSGRREQYF. The CDR3 DNA follows: TGTGCCAGCAGCAAAAGACCGAGCGGGAGACGCGAGCAGTACTTC.

With regard to this clone: At one boundary the junction diverges from the germline segment, which might be a read error. The chain is built from TRBV7-9 and TRBJ1-2, with D tentatively TRBD1 (5 bases). The CDR3 has 13 residues. CDR1 and CDR2 (germline): SEHNR, FQNEAQ (reference sequence). CDR3 sequence (DNA): TGTGCCAGCAGCTTAGTCCGGGCCGCGGGGCCGCACTTC. This sequence encodes CASSLVRAAGPHF. Looking up the rest from reference TRBV7-9 and TRBJ1-2 gives the full variable domain: DTGVSQNPRHKITKRGQNVTFRCDPISEHNRLYWYRQTLGQGPEFLTYFQNEAQLEKSRLLSDRFSAERPKGSFSTLEIQRTEQGDSAMYLCASSLVRAAGPHFGSGTRLTVV.